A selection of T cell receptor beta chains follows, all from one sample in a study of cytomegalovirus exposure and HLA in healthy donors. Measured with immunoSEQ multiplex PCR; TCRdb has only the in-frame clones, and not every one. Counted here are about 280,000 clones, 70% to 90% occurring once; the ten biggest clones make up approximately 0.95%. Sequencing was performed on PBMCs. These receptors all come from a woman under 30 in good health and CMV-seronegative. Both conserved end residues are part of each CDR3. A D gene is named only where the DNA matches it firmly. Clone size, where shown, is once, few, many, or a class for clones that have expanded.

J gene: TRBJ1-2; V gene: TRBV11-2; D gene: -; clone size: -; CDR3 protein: CASSLGRIIGQGNGGYTF; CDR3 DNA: TGTGCCAGCAGCTTAGGACGGATTATCGGGCAGGGGAATGGGGGCTACACCTTC
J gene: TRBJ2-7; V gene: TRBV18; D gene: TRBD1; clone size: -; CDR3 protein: CASSPDRVKVQYF; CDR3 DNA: TGTGCCAGCTCACCGGACAGGGTAAAGGTGCAGTACTTC
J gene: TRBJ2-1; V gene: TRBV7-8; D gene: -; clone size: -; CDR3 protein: CASSLRRANEQFF; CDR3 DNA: TGTGCCAGCAGCTTAAGAAGAGCTAATGAGCAGTTCTTC
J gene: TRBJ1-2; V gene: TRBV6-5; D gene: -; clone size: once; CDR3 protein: CASSYINRSGGYTF; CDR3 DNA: TGTGCCAGCAGTTACATCAATAGGTCGGGTGGCTACACCTTC
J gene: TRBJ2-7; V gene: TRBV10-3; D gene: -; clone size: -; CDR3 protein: CAISERGAAYEQYF; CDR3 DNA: TGTGCCATCAGTGAACGGGGGGCAGCCTACGAGCAGTACTTC
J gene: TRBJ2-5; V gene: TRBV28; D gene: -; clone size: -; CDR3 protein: CASTRRRKEETQYF; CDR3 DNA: TGTGCCAGCACCCGGAGGCGGAAGGAAGAGACCCAGTACTTC
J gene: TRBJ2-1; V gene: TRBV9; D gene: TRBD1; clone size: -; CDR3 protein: CASSVAGTGSYNEQFF; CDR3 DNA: TGTGCCAGCAGCGTAGCCGGGACAGGGTCCTACAATGAGCAGTTCTTC
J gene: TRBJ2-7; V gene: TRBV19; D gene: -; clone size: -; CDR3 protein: CASSIDKEYEQYF; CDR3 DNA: TGTGCCAGTAGTATAGACAAAGAGTACGAGCAGTACTTC
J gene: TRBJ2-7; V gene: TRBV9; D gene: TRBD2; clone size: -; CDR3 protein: CASSVELAGYEQYF; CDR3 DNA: TGTGCCAGCAGCGTAGAACTAGCGGGGTACGAGCAGTACTTC
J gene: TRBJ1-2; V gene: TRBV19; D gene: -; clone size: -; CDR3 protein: CASSIRVAYGYTF; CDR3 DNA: TGTGCCAGTAGTATCCGGGTCGCATATGGCTACACCTTC
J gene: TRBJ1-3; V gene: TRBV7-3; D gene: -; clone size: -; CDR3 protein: CASSPTAGNTIYF; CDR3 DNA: TGTGCCAGCAGCCCAACGGCTGGAAACACCATATATTTT
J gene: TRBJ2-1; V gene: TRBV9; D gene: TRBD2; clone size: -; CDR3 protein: CASSVTSGRDNEQFF; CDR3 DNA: TGTGCCAGCAGCGTAACCAGCGGGAGGGACAATGAGCAGTTCTTC
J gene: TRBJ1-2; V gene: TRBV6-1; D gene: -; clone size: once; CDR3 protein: CASSEDGGSYGYTF; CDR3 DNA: TGTGCCAGCAGTGAAGACGGGGGGTCCTATGGCTACACCTTC
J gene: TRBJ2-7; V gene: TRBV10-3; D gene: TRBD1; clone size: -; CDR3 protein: CAISPGQGAYEQYF; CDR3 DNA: TGTGCCATCAGCCCGGGACAGGGAGCCTACGAGCAGTACTTC